This TCR beta chain was found in a study of Tregs in tolerant kidney transplant recipients (dated by TCRdb to between 2017 and 2020). With respect to the entire study: The transplants used related donors along with nonmyeloablative bone marrow transplantation, and in the human trials mixed chimerism was transient. Before combined kidney and bone marrow transplantation, this study identified donor-specific regulatory T cells using TCRbeta sequencing and then followed those same cells after transplant.

Turning to this clone: This receptor's antigen is unknown. Nothing much larger sits one base from this clone, and base qualities are not available.

General conclusions and limits of the study: Because the PCR primers were changed over time for some patients, nucleotide-level comparison could not be performed across the samples from those patients. In tolerant patients, the expansion of donor-specific Tregs was greater than global Treg expansion, suggesting that the expansion was antigen-driven rather than nonspecific. The study was constrained by small patient numbers, and validation of the findings is required in larger populations and under other immunosuppression protocols. Although technical replication error seemed to be minimal, the question of biological reproducibility was not addressed directly. Expanding Tregs with activated donor B cells appeared to identify the most biologically relevant and donor-specific TCRbeta repertoire.

Read against the paper, the sample's time point label means: blood sample drawn before combined kidney and bone marrow transplant. Unstimulated Tregs (CD4+CD25+CD127-), CD4+ non-Tregs (CD4+CD25-), CD4 and CD8 cells were FACS-sorted from thawed PBMCs. The patients were several recipients of combined kidney and bone marrow transplants from the ITN036ST trial, and samples were available only from these trial subjects. Healthy control blood was separated into PBMCs by Ficoll density gradient and cryopreserved, and patient PBMCs were collected both before and after transplant. Trimming leaves V shorter by 3 bases and J shorter by 6 bases, with the junction holding 13 bases beyond the gene matches. The CDR3 sequence holds 19 residues, the cysteine and phenylalanine included. Left in the record is the CDR3 DNA by itself, 57 bases read in frame from the first base. As encoded in the germline V gene (reference sequence), CDR1 is SGHNT while CDR2 is YYREEE.

For TCRbeta CDR3 sequencing, genomic DNA was extracted from sorted cells using the QIAGEN DNeasy Blood and Tissue Kit. High-throughput TCRbeta CDR3 sequencing, including PCR amplification with bias correction and internal controls, was performed commercially through immunoSEQ. From the authors' description of their analysis: Unique productive TCRbeta sequences were defined by CDR3 nucleotide sequence where primers matched, otherwise by CDR3 amino acid sequence with Vbeta and Jbeta genes. To correct for sorting error, sequences found in more than one sorted population at a frequency ratio of 2:1 or less were discarded, and the remaining shared sequences were assigned to the population with the higher frequency. Sequences were defined as donor-reactive when expanded at least 5-fold in CFSE-low cells versus unstimulated cells and present at a frequency of at least 0.01% in CFSE-low cells. Repertoire divergence was quantified by Jensen-Shannon divergence calculated from the top 100 TCRbeta sequences ranked by frequency. For samples with multiple sequencing runs, sorting error was corrected in each run separately before the runs were combined. The table was pulled from immuneACCESS by TCRdb, which kept in-frame rearrangements only. Such tables lose some clones; where checked, under half of the loss comes from unresolved V genes, and the rest has no known cause. V and J calls and clone size are copied from that table; D and trimming were computed from the DNA. The sample contains about 83,000 clones, roughly 98% of them found a single time. The leading ten clones occupy around 0.6% of the sample.

Sequences were derived from CD4+ T cells from blood, sampled before the transplant. The rearrangement combines TRBV5-4 with TRBJ2-3, and TRBD2 matches 16 of the central bases. The clonotype was recovered from a human donor who received a combined kidney and bone marrow transplant. CDR3 region: CASSWGTSGRADDWDTQYF. The nucleotide sequence reads as follows: TGTGCCAGCAGCTGGGGGACTAGCGGGAGGGCCGATGATTGGGATACGCAGTATTTT.